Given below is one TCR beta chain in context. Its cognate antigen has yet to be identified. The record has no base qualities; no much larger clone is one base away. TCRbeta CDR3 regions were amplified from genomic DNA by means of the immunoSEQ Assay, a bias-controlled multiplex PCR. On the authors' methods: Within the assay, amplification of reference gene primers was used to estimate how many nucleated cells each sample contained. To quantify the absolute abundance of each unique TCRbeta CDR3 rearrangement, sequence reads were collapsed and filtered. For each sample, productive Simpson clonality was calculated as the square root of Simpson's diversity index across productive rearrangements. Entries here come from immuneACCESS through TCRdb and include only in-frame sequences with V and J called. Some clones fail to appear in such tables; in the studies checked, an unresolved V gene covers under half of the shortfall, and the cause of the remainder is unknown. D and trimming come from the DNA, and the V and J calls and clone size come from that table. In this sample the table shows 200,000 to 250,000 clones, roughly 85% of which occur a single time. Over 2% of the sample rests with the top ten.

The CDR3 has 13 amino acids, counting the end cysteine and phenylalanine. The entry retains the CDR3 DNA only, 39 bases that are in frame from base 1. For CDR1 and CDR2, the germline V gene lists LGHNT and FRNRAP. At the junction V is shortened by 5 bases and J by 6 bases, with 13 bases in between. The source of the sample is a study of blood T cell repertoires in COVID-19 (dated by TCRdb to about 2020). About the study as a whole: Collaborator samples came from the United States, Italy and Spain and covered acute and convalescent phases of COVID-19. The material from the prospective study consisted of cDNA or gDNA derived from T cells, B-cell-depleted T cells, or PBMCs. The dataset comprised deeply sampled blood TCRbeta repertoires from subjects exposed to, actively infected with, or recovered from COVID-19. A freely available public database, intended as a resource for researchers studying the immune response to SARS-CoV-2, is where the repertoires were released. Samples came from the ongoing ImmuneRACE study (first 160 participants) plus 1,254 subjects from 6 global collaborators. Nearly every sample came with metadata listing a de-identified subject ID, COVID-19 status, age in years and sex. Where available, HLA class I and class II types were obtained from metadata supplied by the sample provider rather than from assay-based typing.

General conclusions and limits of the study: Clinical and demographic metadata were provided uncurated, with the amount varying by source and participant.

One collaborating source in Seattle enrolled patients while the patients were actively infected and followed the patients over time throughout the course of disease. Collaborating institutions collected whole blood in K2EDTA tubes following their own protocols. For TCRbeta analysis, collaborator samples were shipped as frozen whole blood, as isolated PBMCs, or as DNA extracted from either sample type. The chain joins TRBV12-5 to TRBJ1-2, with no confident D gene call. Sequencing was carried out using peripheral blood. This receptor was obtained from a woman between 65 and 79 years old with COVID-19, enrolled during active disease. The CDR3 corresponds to CASGNRGPHGYTF. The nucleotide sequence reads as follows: TGTGCTAGTGGTAACAGAGGGCCCCATGGCTACACCTTC.